These T cell receptor beta chains were read from a single sample in a study of cytomegalovirus exposure and HLA in healthy donors. Profiling relied on immunoSEQ multiplex PCR, and the TCRdb table lists in-frame clones only, not all of them. The top ten clones hold 1.5% of a sample with roughly 170,000 clones, roughly 85% of them seen once. The sample consisted of PBMCs. The receptors were sampled from a male donor in good health and CMV-seronegative. CDR3s leave out the opening cysteine and the closing phenylalanine or tryptophan. Clone size is not always given. Where it is, it says once, few, many or a class for expanded clones.

j_call clone_size v_call cdr3_aa
TRBJ1-2 - TRBV12-5 ASGLVPPERGGYGYT
TRBJ2-1 - TRBV11-2 ASSPRVQGSYNEQF
- - TRBV27 ASSLRGPYEQY
TRBJ1-1 - TRBV29-1 SVDGQGEAF
TRBJ2-2 - TRBV13 ASSSSIARGGPTGELF
TRBJ1-5 - TRBV7-9 ASSPGGNQPQH
TRBJ1-2 - TRBV30 AWSTRDSDGYT
TRBJ2-7 - TRBV15 ATSINRGFPYEQY
TRBJ1-1 - TRBV28 ASSWGLAEAF
TRBJ2-1 - TRBV1 TSSQDWGRGGNEQF
TRBJ1-4 - TRBV7-9 ASSLESGKLF
TRBJ1-5 - TRBV10-3 ATHGTGNQPQH
TRBJ2-1 - TRBV4-1 ASSQTSGTYNEQF
TRBJ2-1 - TRBV5-5 ASSFASGGTVDEQF
TRBJ2-1 - TRBV29-1 STGTRRQDEQF
TRBJ2-7 - TRBV7-2 ASSLVASGYEQY
TRBJ1-1 - TRBV6-6 ASSHPRTGGPTEAF
TRBJ1-3 once TRBV5-4 ASSLEAASSGNTIY
TRBJ2-7 - TRBV7-9 ASSFTGGTSYYEQY
TRBJ1-3 - TRBV9 ASSTTDSHLPPGNTIY
TRBJ2-2 - TRBV6-4 ASMGHHTGELF
TRBJ2-7 few TRBV4-1 ASSQVSGKALGQY
TRBJ2-2 few TRBV7-2 ASSIRTGAGAYTGELF
TRBJ2-7 - TRBV19 ASSPSGLSSYEQY
TRBJ2-4 - TRBV29-1 SVLYRDSPNIQY